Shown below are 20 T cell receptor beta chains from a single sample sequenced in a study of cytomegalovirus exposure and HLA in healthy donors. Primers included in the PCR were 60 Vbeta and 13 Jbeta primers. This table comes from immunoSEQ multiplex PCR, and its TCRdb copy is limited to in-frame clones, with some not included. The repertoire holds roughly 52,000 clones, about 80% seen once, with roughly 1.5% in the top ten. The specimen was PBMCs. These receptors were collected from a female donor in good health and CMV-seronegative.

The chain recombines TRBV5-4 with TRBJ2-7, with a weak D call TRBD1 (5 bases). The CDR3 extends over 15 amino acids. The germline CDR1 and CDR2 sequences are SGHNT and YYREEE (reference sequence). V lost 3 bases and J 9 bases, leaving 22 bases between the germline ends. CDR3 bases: TGTGCCAGCAGCTCCATTGCCGGACATAGCACCGGGCAGTACTTC. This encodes CASSSIAGHSTGQYF.

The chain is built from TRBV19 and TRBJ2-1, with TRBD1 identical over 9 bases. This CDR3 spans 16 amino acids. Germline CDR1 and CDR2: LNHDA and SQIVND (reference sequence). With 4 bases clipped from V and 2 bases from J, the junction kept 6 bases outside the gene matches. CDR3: CASSRGTGRTYNEQFF. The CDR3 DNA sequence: TGTGCCAGTAGTAGGGGGACAGGGAGAACCTACAATGAGCAGTTCTTC.

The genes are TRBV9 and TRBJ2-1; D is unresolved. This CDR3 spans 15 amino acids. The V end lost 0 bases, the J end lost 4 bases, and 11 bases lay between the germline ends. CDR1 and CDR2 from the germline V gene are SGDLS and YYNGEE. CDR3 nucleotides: TGTGCCAGCAGCGTAGACCTGCGCCAATACAATGAGCAGTTCTTC. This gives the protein CASSVDLRQYNEQFF.

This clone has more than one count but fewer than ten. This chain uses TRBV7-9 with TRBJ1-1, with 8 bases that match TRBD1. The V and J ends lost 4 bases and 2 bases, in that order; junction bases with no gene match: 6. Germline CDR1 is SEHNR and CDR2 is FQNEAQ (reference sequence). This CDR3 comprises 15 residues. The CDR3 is CASSSDRGTNTEAFF. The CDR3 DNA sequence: TGTGCCAGCAGCTCTGACAGGGGAACTAACACTGAAGCTTTCTTT.

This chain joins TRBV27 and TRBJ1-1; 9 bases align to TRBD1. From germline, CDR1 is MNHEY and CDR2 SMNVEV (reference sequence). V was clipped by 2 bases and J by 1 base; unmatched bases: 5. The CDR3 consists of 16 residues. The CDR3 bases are TGTGCCAGCAGTTTAGGGACAGGGAGAGGGAACACTGAAGCTTTCTTT. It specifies CASSLGTGRGNTEAFF.

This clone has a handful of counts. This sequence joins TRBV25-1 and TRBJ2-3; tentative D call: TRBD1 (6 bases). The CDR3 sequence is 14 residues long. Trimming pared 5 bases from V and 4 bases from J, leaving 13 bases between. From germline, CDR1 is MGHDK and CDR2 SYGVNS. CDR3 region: CASSRPQGSDTQYF. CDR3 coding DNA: TGTGCCAGCAGTAGACCTCAGGGGTCAGATACGCAGTATTTT. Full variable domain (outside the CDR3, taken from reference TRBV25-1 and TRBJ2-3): EADIYQTPRYLVIGTGKKITLECSQTMGHDKMYWYQQDPGMELHLIHYSYGVNSTEKGDLSSESTVSRIRTEHFPLTLESARPSHTSQYLCASSRPQGSDTQYFGPGTRLTVL.

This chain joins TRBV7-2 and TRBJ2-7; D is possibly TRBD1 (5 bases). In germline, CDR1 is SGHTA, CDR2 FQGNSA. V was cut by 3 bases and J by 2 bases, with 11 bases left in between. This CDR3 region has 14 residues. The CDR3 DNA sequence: TGTGCCAGCAGCTTTTCCCAGGGAACCTACGAGCAGTACTTC. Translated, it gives CASSFSQGTYEQYF.

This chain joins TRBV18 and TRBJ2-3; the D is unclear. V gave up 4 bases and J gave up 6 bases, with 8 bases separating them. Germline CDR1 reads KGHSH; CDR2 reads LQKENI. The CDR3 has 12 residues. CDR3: CASSQRFDTQYF. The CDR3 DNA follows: TGTGCCAGCTCACAGCGATTTGATACGCAGTATTTT.

The CDR3 coding sequence is TGTGCCAGCAGCGCCCGGGACATATTCTCTAGAGGAGCTTTCTTT. Its protein product is CASSARDIFSRGAFF. The chain recombines TRBV9 with TRBJ1-1; TRBD1 is a possible D gene (6 bases). Trimming stripped 3 bases from V and 10 bases from J, with 22 bases between. The CDR3 is 15 amino acids. The germline V gene has CDR1 SGDLS and CDR2 YYNGEE.

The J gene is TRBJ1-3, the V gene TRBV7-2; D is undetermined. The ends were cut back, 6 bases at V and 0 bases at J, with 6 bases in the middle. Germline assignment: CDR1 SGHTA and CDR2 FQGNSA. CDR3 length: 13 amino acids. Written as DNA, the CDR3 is TGTGCCAGCAGTCTAAACTCTGGAAACACCATATATTTT. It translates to CASSLNSGNTIYF.

CDR3 loop: CASSPQGPNEKLFF. The CDR3 region has the DNA TGTGCCAGCTCACCACAGGGGCCCAATGAAAAACTGTTTTTT. V and J are TRBV18 and TRBJ1-4; D perhaps matches TRBD1 (5 bases). Between the trimmed V and J ends, which lost 1 base and 5 bases, there was a span of 8 bases. This CDR3 has 14 residues. Germline V lookup: CDR1 KGHSH, CDR2 LQKENI.

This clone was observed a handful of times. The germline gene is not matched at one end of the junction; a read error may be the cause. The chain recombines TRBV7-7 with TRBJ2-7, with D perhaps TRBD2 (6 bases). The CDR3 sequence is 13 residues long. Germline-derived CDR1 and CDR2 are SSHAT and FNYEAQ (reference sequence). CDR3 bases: TGTGCTAGCAGCCGTCCCGGGAGTCGTGAGCAGTACTTC. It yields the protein CASSRPGSREQYF.

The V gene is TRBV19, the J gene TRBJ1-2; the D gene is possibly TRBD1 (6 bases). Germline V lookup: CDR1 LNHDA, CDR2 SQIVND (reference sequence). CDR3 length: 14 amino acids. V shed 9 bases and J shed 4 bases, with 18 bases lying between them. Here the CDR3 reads CASSWSGRGYGYTF. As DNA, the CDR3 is TGTGCCAGCAGTTGGAGTGGCAGGGGCTATGGCTACACCTTC.

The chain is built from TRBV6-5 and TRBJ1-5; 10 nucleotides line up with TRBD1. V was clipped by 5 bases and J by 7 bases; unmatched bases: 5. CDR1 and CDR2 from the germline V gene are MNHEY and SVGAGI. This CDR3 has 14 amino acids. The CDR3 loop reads CASSDRGRRQPQHF. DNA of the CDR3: TGTGCCAGCAGTGACAGGGGGCGCAGGCAGCCCCAGCATTTT.

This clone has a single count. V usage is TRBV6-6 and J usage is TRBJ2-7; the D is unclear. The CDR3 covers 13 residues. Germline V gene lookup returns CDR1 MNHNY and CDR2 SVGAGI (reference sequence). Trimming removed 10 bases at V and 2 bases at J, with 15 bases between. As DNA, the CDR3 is TGTGCCACCGTAGTAGCTACTACCTACGAGCAGTACTTC. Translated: CATVVATTYEQYF.

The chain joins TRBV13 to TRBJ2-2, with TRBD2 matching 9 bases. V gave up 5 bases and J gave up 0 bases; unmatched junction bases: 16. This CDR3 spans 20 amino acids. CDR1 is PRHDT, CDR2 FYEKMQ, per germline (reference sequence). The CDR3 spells CASSPGRSSGGQTNTGELFF. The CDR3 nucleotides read TGTGCCAGCAGCCCAGGACGGTCGAGCGGGGGGCAAACGAACACCGGGGAGCTGTTTTTT. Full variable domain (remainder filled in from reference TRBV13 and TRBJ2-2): AAGVIQSPRHLIKEKRETATLKCYPIPRHDTVYWYQQGPGQDPQFLISFYEKMQSDKGSIPDRFSAQQFSDYHSELNMSSLELGDSALYFCASSPGRSSGGQTNTGELFFGEGSRLTVL.

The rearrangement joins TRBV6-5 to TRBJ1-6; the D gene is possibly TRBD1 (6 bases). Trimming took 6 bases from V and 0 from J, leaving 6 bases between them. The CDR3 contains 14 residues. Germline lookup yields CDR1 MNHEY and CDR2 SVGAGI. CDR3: CASRDSSYNSPLHF. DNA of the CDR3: TGTGCCAGCAGGGACAGCTCCTATAATTCACCCCTCCACTTT.

CDR3 sequence: CASSRQVFQEKLFF. The CDR3 bases are TGTGCCAGCAGCCGACAGGTCTTTCAAGAAAAACTGTTTTTT. The chain employs TRBV9 and TRBJ1-4; D may be TRBD1 (6 bases). Germline V gene data show CDR1 as SGDLS and CDR2 as YYNGEE. V was cut by 4 bases and J by 8 bases, with 15 bases left in between. This CDR3 region has 14 residues.

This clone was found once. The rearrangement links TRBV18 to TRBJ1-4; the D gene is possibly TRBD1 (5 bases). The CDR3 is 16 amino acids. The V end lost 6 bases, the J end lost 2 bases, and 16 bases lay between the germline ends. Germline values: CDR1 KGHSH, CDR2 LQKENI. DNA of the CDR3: TGTGCCAGCTCTTCCTTACGGCCAGGGACTAATGAAAAACTGTTTTTT. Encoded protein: CASSSLRPGTNEKLFF.

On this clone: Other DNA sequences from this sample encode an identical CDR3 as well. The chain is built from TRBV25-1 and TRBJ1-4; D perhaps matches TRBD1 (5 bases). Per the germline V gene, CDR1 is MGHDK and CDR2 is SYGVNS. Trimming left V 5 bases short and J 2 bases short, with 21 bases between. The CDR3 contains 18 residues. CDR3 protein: CASSKAATALGTNEKLFF. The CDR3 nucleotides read TGTGCCAGCAGTAAAGCCGCGACAGCCTTAGGGACTAATGAAAAACTGTTTTTT.